Listed here are 5 T cell receptor beta chains from one sample, sequenced in a study of regulatory T cells in long-lasting Graves disease. Time point here: newly diagnosed GD, antithyroid drugs for less than 3 months. Researchers made the TCR library from RNA that was extracted from PBMCs. CDR3 regions were amplified by Arm-PCR using iRepertoire HTBI primers to build TCR beta libraries. TCRdb re-derived calls from the multiplex PCR reads in MiXCR, one entry per CDR3 protein. This repertoire shows about 560,000 distinct CDR3 sequences, about 16% found once; its top ten account for around 13%. Another study also made use of these data, one on T cells in Graves' hyperthyroidism and ophthalmopathy.

The sequenced sample was peripheral blood mononuclear cells (PBMCs), obtained at new diagnosis, from a patient treated with antithyroid drugs. The receptors derive from a man between 18 and 29 years old with Graves disease.

In regard to this clonotype: A much larger clonotype is one base distant, so this may be a read error. In this CDR3 the conserved last residue, phenylalanine or tryptophan, is missing, so a read error is likely. The rearrangement uses TRBV30 and TRBJ1-1, with TRBD1 matching over 8 bases. This CDR3 has 13 amino acids. The ends lost 7 bases at V and 1 base at J; junction bases unmatched: 5. Germline assignment: CDR1 GTSNPN and CDR2 SVGIG (reference sequence). The CDR3 sequence is CASTGGQNTEAFL. The CDR3 bases are TGTGCCTCCACAGGGGGTCAGAACACTGAAGCTTTCCTT.

This clonotype turned up a few times. The genes are TRBV5-1 and TRBJ2-7; TRBD1 matches 11 bases. This CDR3 has 15 amino acids. Trimming took 4 bases from V and 4 from J; bases not matched to a gene: 7. Germline V CDR1 and CDR2: SGHRS, YFSETQ. CDR3 region: CASSPYGTGGYEQYF. CDR3 DNA sequence: TGCGCCAGCAGCCCCTACGGGACAGGGGGATACGAGCAGTACTTC.

The J gene is TRBJ2-3, the V gene TRBV5-5; D gene ambiguous. V was trimmed by 4 bases and J by 4 bases, leaving 13 bases between them. Germline values: CDR1 SGHKS, CDR2 YYEKEE (reference sequence). There are 14 residues in the CDR3. For the CDR3, the DNA is TGTGCCAGCAGCCAGACCCAGGCCCCAGATACGCAGTATTTT. Its protein is CASSQTQAPDTQYF.

The chain employs TRBV5-1 and TRBJ2-1, with 7 positions matching TRBD2. After removal of 7 bases from V and 8 bases from J, the junction contained 9 bases not matched to a gene. In germline, CDR1 is SGHRS, CDR2 YFSETQ. The CDR3 extends over 13 amino acids. DNA of the CDR3: TGCGCCAGCGGCGGGAGACGAAACGATGAGCAGTTCTTC. Encoded protein: CASGGRRNDEQFF. Full variable domain (missing parts from reference TRBV5-1 and TRBJ2-1): KAGVTQTPRYLIKTRGQQVTLSCSPISGHRSVSWYQQTPGQGLQFLFEYFSETQRNKGNFPGRFSGRQFSNSRSEMNVSTLELGDSALYLCASGGRRNDEQFFGPGTRLTVL.

This clonotype was recorded many times. This chain joins TRBV5-1 and TRBJ2-7; D is possibly TRBD2 (6 bases). Germline V gene data show CDR1 as SGHRS and CDR2 as YFSETQ. There are 14 residues in the CDR3. The germline V and J ends were trimmed by 5 bases and 3 bases, with 15 bases remaining between them. Here the CDR3 reads CASSKGREDYEQYF. The CDR3 DNA follows: TGCGCCAGCAGTAAGGGCAGGGAGGACTACGAGCAGTACTTC.